This T cell receptor beta chain was captured in a study of T cells in Graves' hyperthyroidism and ophthalmopathy. This clonotype came up a few times. Exclusion criteria comprised uncontrolled infection, other autoimmune disease, pregnancy or lactation. For the diagnoses, clinical symptoms, serum thyroxine and TRAb, thyroid ultrasound and orbital computed tomography were used. Regions amplified from RNA transcripts were the TCR beta CDR3 regions. TCR CDR3 underwent first-round RT-PCR with the HTBI primer set. TCRdb independently ran MiXCR on the multiplex PCR reads; one entry per CDR3 protein. The sample carries about 380,000 distinct CDR3 sequences, roughly 13% recorded once. Sequencing was carried out using blood. This receptor was taken from a man aged 25-45 years with Graves' hyperthyroidism that later progressed to Graves' ophthalmopathy.

The chain's CDR3 is CSVEKENTGELFF. The CDR3 coding sequence is TGCAGCGTTGAGAAGGAGAACACCGGGGAGCTGTTTTTT. V is TRBV29-1 and J is TRBJ2-2; D remains ambiguous. Trimming cost V 3 bases and J 1 base, with 6 bases left between them. Germline V lookup: CDR1 SQVTM, CDR2 ANQGSEA. This CDR3 comprises 13 residues.